A single sample gave rise to the 14 T cell receptor beta chains below, sequenced in a study of cytomegalovirus exposure and HLA in healthy donors. Both 60 Vbeta primers and 13 Jbeta primers went into the PCR. Profiled with immunoSEQ multiplex PCR; TCRdb holds only in-frame clones, not every one. The sample carries 250,000 or so clones, around 85% recorded once. Sequencing used PBMCs. These receptor sequences come from a human donor in good health.

This chain links TRBV7-9 with TRBJ1-4; D is possibly TRBD1 (6 bases). The ends were cut back, 5 bases at V and 3 bases at J, with 10 bases in the middle. CDR3 size: 14 residues. CDR1 is SEHNR, CDR2 FQNEAQ, per germline (reference sequence). The CDR3 DNA reads TGTGCCAGCAGCCGACAGGTGCCTAATGAAAAACTGTTTTTT. Residues: CASSRQVPNEKLFF.

The chain has TRBV6-5 and TRBJ1-2; no firm D call. The CDR3 runs to 15 residues. The V end lost 4 bases, the J end lost 4 bases, and 16 bases lay between the germline ends. Germline V CDR1 and CDR2: MNHEY, SVGAGI. The CDR3 sequence: CASSSPLRGSYGYTF. The CDR3 DNA is TGTGCCAGCAGTTCTCCTCTACGAGGATCCTATGGCTACACCTTC.

The V gene is TRBV5-1, the J gene TRBJ2-3; possibly TRBD1 for D (5 bases). This CDR3 has 14 residues. CDR1 SGHRS and CDR2 YFSETQ come from the germline V gene. Trimming cost V 2 bases and J 4 bases, with 11 bases left between them. The CDR3 DNA is TGCGCCAGCAGCTTAACAGGAGTAGCAGATACGCAGTATTTT. Protein product: CASSLTGVADTQYF.

The chain is built from TRBV27 and TRBJ2-3, with unresolved D. The length of the CDR3 is 16 residues. Germline loops: CDR1 MNHEY, CDR2 SMNVEV (reference sequence). Between the trimmed V and J ends, which lost 6 bases and 0 bases, there was a span of 16 bases. CDR3 in amino acids: CASRPLKQPSTDTQYF. Written as DNA, the CDR3 is TGTGCCAGCAGACCCTTGAAGCAACCTAGCACAGATACGCAGTATTTT.

This clone was detected only once. The chain is built from TRBV15 and TRBJ2-2; 12 positions match TRBD2. CDR3 length equals 17 residues. V shed 5 bases and J 0 bases; nucleotides not matched to a gene: 4. Looked up from germline, CDR1 is LNHNV and CDR2 is YYDKDF (reference sequence). The CDR3 sequence is CATSPASGRANTGELFF. CDR3 DNA sequence: TGTGCCACCAGCCCTGCTAGCGGGAGGGCGAACACCGGGGAGCTGTTTTTT.

V usage is TRBV15 and J usage is TRBJ2-7, with 11 bases aligning to TRBD1. With 1 base clipped from V and 2 bases from J, the junction kept 4 bases outside the gene matches. The CDR3 has 16 residues. From germline, CDR1 is LNHNV and CDR2 YYDKDF (reference sequence). The CDR3 protein is CATSRGGGQGAYEQYF. CDR3 bases: TGTGCCACCAGCAGAGGGGGGGGACAGGGGGCCTACGAGCAGTACTTC. Looking up the rest from reference TRBV15 and TRBJ2-7 gives the full variable domain: DAMVIQNPRYQVTQFGKPVTLSCSQTLNHNVMYWYQQKSSQAPKLLFHYYDKDFNNEADTPDNFQSRRPNTSFCFLDIRSPGLGDTAMYLCATSRGGGQGAYEQYFGPGTRLTVT.

This chain links TRBV5-8 with TRBJ2-5; 9 bases agree with TRBD1. The germline V gene encodes CDR1 SGHTS and CDR2 YDEGEE. V lost 2 bases and J lost 3; bases outside the gene matches: 8. The CDR3 extends over 16 amino acids. CDR3 DNA sequence: TGTGCCAGCAGCTTTACCGGGACAGGGCCCGAAGAGACCCAGTACTTC. Amino acid sequence: CASSFTGTGPEETQYF.

The CDR3 is CASSSTIDRGTGELFF. The CDR3 DNA reads TGTGCCAGCAGTTCGACGATCGACAGGGGAACTGGGGAGCTGTTTTTT. The V and J genes are TRBV7-9 and TRBJ2-2; 8 nucleotides line up with TRBD1. V was pared by 6 bases and J by 8 bases, with 14 bases of the junction left unmatched. This CDR3 is built from 16 residues. Germline assignment: CDR1 SEHNR and CDR2 FQNEAQ (reference sequence).

The V and J genes are TRBV2 and TRBJ2-5, with 11 bases aligning to TRBD2. The CDR3 extends over 20 amino acids. V was pared by 0 bases and J by 5 bases, with 17 bases of the junction left unmatched. Germline CDR1 reads SNHLY; CDR2 reads FYNNEI. The CDR3 region has the DNA TGTGCCAGCAGTGAAGCGCTCGGGAAACTAGCGGGAGTGGAGAGGGAGACCCAGTACTTC. This sequence encodes CASSEALGKLAGVERETQYF.

The J gene is TRBJ2-1, the V gene TRBV6-6; 8 bases match TRBD2. V was clipped by 3 bases and J by 8 bases; unmatched bases: 12. CDR1 MNHNY and CDR2 SVGAGI come from the germline V gene (reference sequence). CDR3 length: 16 amino acids. DNA of the CDR3: TGTGCCAGCAGTTATCCTAGCGGGTCAGGAAGGGATGAGCAGTTCTTC. Its translation is CASSYPSGSGRDEQFF.

The chain carries TRBV28 and TRBJ2-7; D not resolved. The CDR3 consists of 12 residues. Trimming shortened V by 4 bases and J by 2 bases, and 6 bases separated the two germline ends. Germline values: CDR1 MDHEN, CDR2 SYDVKM. In DNA form, the CDR3 reads TGTGCCAGCAGTTCTCCTCCCTACGAGCAGTACTTC. It translates to CASSSPPYEQYF.

The chain couples TRBV5-5 to TRBJ1-1; D not resolved. The V gene lost 2 bases and the J gene lost 8 bases, with 7 bases spanning the gap. Germline V gene sequence: CDR1 SGHKS, CDR2 YYEKEE (reference sequence). The CDR3 runs 11 residues. CDR3 bases: TGTGCCAGCAGCTTTGAGCCCGAAGCTTTCTTT. Translated, it gives CASSFEPEAFF.

The chain joins TRBV6-5 to TRBJ2-2, with a weak D call TRBD1 (6 bases). Trimming stripped 6 bases from V and 2 bases from J, with 10 bases between. The V gene's germline CDR1 is MNHEY and CDR2 SVGAGI. The CDR3 loop spans 14 amino acids. The CDR3 DNA follows: TGTGCCAGCAGCTCGACAGGAAACACCGGGGAGCTGTTTTTT. It specifies CASSSTGNTGELFF.

This chain uses TRBV10-1 with TRBJ1-3; no definite D call. The CDR3 covers 14 residues. With 8 bases removed from V and 2 bases from J, the gap between germline ends came to 13 bases. CDR1 is WNHNN, CDR2 SYGVQD, per germline (reference sequence). The CDR3 DNA follows: TGCGCCAGCTCGGGTTCTAACACTGGAAACACCATATATTTT. Translated, it gives CASSGSNTGNTIYF.